These 8 T cell receptor beta chains were all obtained from the same sample, sequenced in a study of shared clonotypes between healthy human individuals. Profiling relied on immunoSEQ multiplex PCR, and the TCRdb table lists in-frame clones only, not all of them. The table includes approximately 1.1 million clones, approximately 80% detected once. The sequencing input was memory CD4+ T cells from PBMCs. Stated subset: CD45RA-negative fraction. All receptors derive from a man between 18 and 29 years old in good health. Some clones in this sample may be carry-over from other donors' samples.

The gene calls are TRBV6-6 and TRBJ2-3; no definite D call. This CDR3 contains 14 residues. With 6 bases removed from V and 8 bases from J, the gap between germline ends came to 18 bases. CDR1 is MNHNY and CDR2 is SVGAGI in the germline V gene (reference sequence). DNA for the CDR3: TGTGCCAGCAGGCCCCTTGCGACCTCGGGTACGCAGTATTTT. Amino acids: CASRPLATSGTQYF.

CDR3 coding DNA: TGCAGCGTCCTGGGGGGGAAGAATGCAGATACGCAGTATTTT. Its translation is CSVLGGKNADTQYF. The chain uses TRBV29-1 and TRBJ2-3; TRBD2 matches at 7 bases. V shed 6 bases, J shed 4 bases, and the junction held 10 bases outside the gene matches. CDR1 is SQVTM, CDR2 ANQGSEA, per germline. CDR3 length: 14 amino acids.

The chain employs TRBV6-4 and TRBJ1-5, with a weak D call TRBD1 (5 bases). Trimming took off 3 bases at V and 9 bases at J, with 12 bases between the two ends. Per germline, CDR1 MRHNA and CDR2 SNTAGT. The CDR3 runs 13 residues. CDR3: CASSEGTNTPQHF. CDR3 DNA: TGTGCCAGCAGTGAGGGGACCAACACGCCCCAGCATTTT.

This clone showed up just a few times. The chain employs TRBV7-3 and TRBJ1-1, with unresolved D. Trimming shortened V by 6 bases and J by 1 base, and 12 bases separated the two germline ends. This CDR3 comprises 14 residues. The V gene's germline CDR1 is SGHTA and CDR2 FQGTGA. CDR3 amino acids: CASRFTRENTEAFF. The CDR3 nucleotides are TGTGCCAGCAGGTTTACTCGGGAGAACACTGAAGCTTTCTTT.

J is TRBJ2-5 and V is TRBV11-2, with D perhaps TRBD2 (5 bases). V was shortened by 2 bases and J by 11 bases, with 12 bases between the two germline ends. The CDR3 totals 12 residues. CDR1 is SGHAT and CDR2 is FQNNGV in the germline V gene. CDR3 in DNA: TGTGCCAGCAGCTTATGGGGTGGGGAGCAGTACTTC. Amino acids: CASSLWGGEQYF.

This sequence joins TRBV30 and TRBJ1-5; possible D gene TRBD1, 6 bases. V lost 5 bases and J lost 5, with 16 bases in between. CDR3 length: 14 amino acids. CDR1 and CDR2 (germline): GTSNPN, SVGIG (reference sequence). In DNA form, the CDR3 reads TGTGCCTGGTCTGACAGGCCACGCTATCAGCCCCAGCATTTT. Amino acids: CAWSDRPRYQPQHF.

The V gene is TRBV11-3, the J gene TRBJ2-2, with TRBD2 matching over 7 bases. The germline V gene encodes CDR1 SGHNT and CDR2 YENEEA. Unmatched junction bases numbered 7, after V lost 5 bases and J lost 1 base. The CDR3 is 16 amino acids. The CDR3 nucleotides read TGTGCCAGCAGCCTCCAGGGCGGGGGGAACACCGGGGAGCTGTTTTTT. As protein: CASSLQGGGNTGELFF.

Ten or more counts support this clone. The chain couples TRBV7-2 to TRBJ1-1; 9 bases map to TRBD1. The germline gives CDR1 SGHTA, CDR2 FQGNSA. There are 14 residues in the CDR3. Germline trimming cut 1 base from V and 9 bases from J; bases unmatched to any gene: 6. The CDR3 reads CASSLVGQGGKAFF. DNA for the CDR3: TGTGCCAGCAGCTTAGTGGGACAGGGAGGTAAAGCTTTCTTT.